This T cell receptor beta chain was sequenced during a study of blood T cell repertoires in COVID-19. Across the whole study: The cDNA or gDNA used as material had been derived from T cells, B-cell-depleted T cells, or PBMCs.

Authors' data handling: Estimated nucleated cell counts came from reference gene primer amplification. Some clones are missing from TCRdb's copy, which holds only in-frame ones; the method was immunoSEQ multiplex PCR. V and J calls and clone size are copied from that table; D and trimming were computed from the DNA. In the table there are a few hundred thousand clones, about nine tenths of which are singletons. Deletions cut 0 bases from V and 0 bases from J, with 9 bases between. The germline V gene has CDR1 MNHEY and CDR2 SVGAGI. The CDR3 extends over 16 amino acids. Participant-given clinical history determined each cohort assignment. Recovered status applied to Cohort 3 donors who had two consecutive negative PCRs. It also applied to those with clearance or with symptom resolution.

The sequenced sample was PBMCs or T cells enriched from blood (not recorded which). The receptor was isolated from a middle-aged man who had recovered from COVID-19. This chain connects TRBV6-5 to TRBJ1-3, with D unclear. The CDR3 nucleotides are TGTGCCAGCAGTTACTCGATGGCCAACTCTGGAAACACCATATATTTT. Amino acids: CASSYSMANSGNTIYF.